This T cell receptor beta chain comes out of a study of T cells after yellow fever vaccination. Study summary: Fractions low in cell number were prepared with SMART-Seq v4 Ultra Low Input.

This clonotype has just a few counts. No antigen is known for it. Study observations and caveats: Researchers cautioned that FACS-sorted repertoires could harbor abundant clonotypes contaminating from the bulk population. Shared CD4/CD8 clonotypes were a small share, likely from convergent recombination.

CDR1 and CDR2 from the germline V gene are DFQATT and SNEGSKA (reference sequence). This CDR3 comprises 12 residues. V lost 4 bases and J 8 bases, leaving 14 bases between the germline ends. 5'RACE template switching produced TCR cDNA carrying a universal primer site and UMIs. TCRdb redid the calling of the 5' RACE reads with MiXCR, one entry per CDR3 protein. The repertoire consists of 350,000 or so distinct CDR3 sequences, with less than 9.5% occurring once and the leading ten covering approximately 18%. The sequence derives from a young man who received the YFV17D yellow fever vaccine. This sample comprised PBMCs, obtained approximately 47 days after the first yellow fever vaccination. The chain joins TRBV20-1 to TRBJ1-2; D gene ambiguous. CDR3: CSAKGGVSGYTF. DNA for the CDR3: TGCAGTGCTAAGGGTGGGGTTTCCGGCTACACCTTC.